Sequencing of this T cell receptor (beta chain) was carried out in a study of blood T cell repertoires in COVID-19. Study at large: Sources were T cells, B-cell-depleted T cells, or PBMCs; the material itself was cDNA or gDNA.

Germline V gene data show CDR1 as SGHAT and CDR2 as FQNNGV. The CDR3 totals 17 residues. Trimming took 0 bases from V and 6 from J; bases not matched to a gene: 10. Repertoires were generated with immunoSEQ multiplex PCR, while TCRdb's copy carries only in-frame clones and drops some. The data hold some 45,000 clones, with about 90% observed a single time. The sequence derives from an older man with active COVID-19. The chain employs TRBV11-2 and TRBJ2-3; 9 bases fit TRBD2. Sequenced input: peripheral blood. CDR3 sequence: CASSLDPKSGGPDTQYF. In DNA, the CDR3 is TGTGCCAGCAGCTTAGATCCGAAGAGCGGGGGGCCGGATACGCAGTATTTT.